This is a list of T cell receptor beta chains from one sample in a study of cytomegalovirus exposure and HLA in healthy donors. Assay used: immunoSEQ multiplex PCR; TCRdb lists only in-frame clones, some missing. Of 130,000 or so clones in the sample, 74% were seen once. The sample comprised PBMCs. The origin of the receptors is a man aged 40-50 years in good health and CMV-seropositive. Both conserved end residues are part of each CDR3. Each record gives: clone size, V gene, D gene, J gene, CDR3 protein, CDR3 DNA. D genes are given only for firm matches. Rows give clone size only sometimes, using once, few, many, or a class for an expanded clone.

>.|TRBV7-2|.|TRBJ1-2
CASSLTPGLYGYTF
TGTGCCAGCAGCTTAACCCCGGGACTTTATGGCTACACCTTC
>.|TRBV9|TRBD2|TRBJ2-5
CASSAGAWGGRETQYF
TGTGCCAGCAGCGCGGGTGCGTGGGGCGGGAGAGAGACCCAGTACTTC
>.|TRBV5-1|.|TRBJ1-1
CASNAGTTNTEAFF
TGCGCCAGCAATGCCGGGACAACGAACACTGAAGCTTTCTTT
>.|TRBV5-4|TRBD1|TRBJ2-5
CASSLRTGTETQYF
TGTGCCAGCAGCTTGCGGACAGGGACAGAGACCCAGTACTTC
>.|TRBV13|.|TRBJ1-2
CASSLVVSDSDSYGYTF
TGTGCCAGCAGCTTAGTAGTTTCGGACAGTGATTCCTATGGCTACACCTTC
>.|TRBV18|TRBD1|TRBJ1-5
CASSSGTGGQPQHF
TGTGCCAGCTCATCCGGGACAGGGGGCCAGCCCCAGCATTTT
>.|TRBV15|.|TRBJ1-5
CATSQGQALTQPQHF
TGTGCCACCAGCCAGGGGCAGGCCCTGACTCAGCCCCAGCATTTT
>.|TRBV30|.|TRBJ2-2
CAWSETEAGTGELFF
TGTGCCTGGAGTGAGACAGAAGCGGGCACCGGGGAGCTGTTTTTT
>once|TRBV6-4|.|TRBJ2-1
CASSDSAGSYNEQFF
TGTGCCAGCAGTGACTCGGCAGGGTCCTACAATGAGCAGTTCTTC
>.|TRBV14|.|TRBJ2-1
CASSQKGGGPLNEQFF
TGTGCCAGCAGCCAAAAGGGCGGGGGCCCTCTCAATGAGCAGTTCTTC
>.|TRBV28|TRBD2|TRBJ2-5
CASSTTSGGRETQYF
TGTGCCAGCAGCACAACTAGCGGGGGGCGGGAGACCCAGTACTTC
>once|TRBV11-2|.|TRBJ2-7
CASSLRGTGSPDEQYF
TGTGCCAGCAGCTTGCGGGGGACAGGTTCGCCCGACGAGCAGTACTTC
>once|TRBV7-8|.|TRBJ1-4
CASSLASEMKLFF
TGTGCCAGCAGCTTAGCTTCTGAGATGAAACTGTTTTTT
>few|TRBV5-1|.|TRBJ2-7
CASSLAPGSSYEQYF
TGCGCCAGCAGCTTGGCCCCAGGTAGCTCCTACGAGCAGTACTTC
>.|TRBV5-6|TRBD1|TRBJ2-1
CASSIIRDRGYNEQFF
TGTGCCAGCAGTATAATTAGGGACAGAGGATACAATGAGCAGTTCTTC
>.|TRBV5-6|TRBD1|TRBJ1-6
CASSLNMGQYNSPLHF
TGTGCCAGCAGCTTGAATATGGGACAGTATAATTCACCCCTCCACTTT
>.|TRBV5-5|.|TRBJ1-1
CASSLDSMNTEAFF
TGTGCCAGCAGCTTGGACAGCATGAACACTGAAGCTTTCTTT
>few|TRBV5-6|TRBD1|TRBJ2-7
CASSWDRGNYEQYF
TGTGCCAGCAGCTGGGACAGGGGGAACTACGAGCAGTACTTC
>.|TRBV5-4|TRBD1|TRBJ2-1
CASSLAGTGTYNEQFF
TGTGCCAGCAGCTTGGCCGGGACAGGGACCTACAATGAGCAGTTCTTC
>.|TRBV12-5|TRBD1|TRBJ2-5
CASGPRTGEETQYF
TGTGCTAGTGGTCCCCGGACAGGGGAAGAGACCCAGTACTTC
>.|TRBV2|.|TRBJ2-7
CASRKGPSGYEQYF
TGTGCCAGCAGAAAGGGGCCCTCAGGCTACGAGCAGTACTTC
>.|TRBV2|.|TRBJ1-5
CASSPTGMGNQPQHF
TGTGCCAGCAGTCCCACAGGTATGGGCAATCAGCCCCAGCATTTT
>.|TRBV5-4|TRBD1|TRBJ2-7
CASSSDRGYEQYF
TGTGCCAGCAGCTCCGACAGGGGTTACGAGCAGTACTTC
>once|TRBV30|.|TRBJ1-2
CAWSRVGGARGGYTF
TGTGCCTGGAGTAGGGTTGGGGGCGCTCGGGGTGGCTACACCTTC
>.|TRBV2|.|TRBJ2-7
CASRGRDSSYEQYF
TGTGCCAGCAGGGGGCGGGACAGTTCCTACGAGCAGTACTTC
>.|TRBV11-2|.|TRBJ1-2
CASSQDSNYGYTF
TGTGCCAGCAGCCAAGACAGTAACTATGGCTACACCTTC
>.|TRBV5-1|TRBD1|TRBJ2-2
CASGQGNTGELFF
TGCGCCAGCGGACAGGGAAACACCGGGGAGCTGTTTTTT
>.|TRBV12-5|.|TRBJ2-5
CASGPWARQETQYF
TGTGCTAGTGGTCCATGGGCGCGACAAGAGACCCAGTACTTC
>.|TRBV19|TRBD1|TRBJ2-1
CASSSPGTGFGEQFF
TGTGCCAGTAGCAGTCCCGGGACAGGGTTCGGTGAGCAGTTCTTC
>.|TRBV7-6|TRBD2|TRBJ2-3
CASSLALRSSGSTDTQYF
TGTGCCAGCAGCTTAGCGCTAAGGTCTAGCGGGTCCACAGATACGCAGTATTTT
>.|TRBV2|.|TRBJ2-1
CASSVGGLEQFF
TGTGCCAGCAGTGTGGGGGGGCTGGAGCAGTTCTTC
>.|TRBV9|TRBD2|TRBJ2-7
CASSPSWGGRYEQYF
TGTGCCAGCAGCCCCTCTTGGGGCGGGAGATACGAGCAGTACTTC
>.|TRBV5-1|TRBD1|TRBJ1-5
CASSIGQGGNQPQHF
TGCGCCAGCAGCATCGGACAGGGGGGCAATCAGCCCCAGCATTTT
>.|TRBV28|.|TRBJ2-7
CASSLNHYEQYF
TGTGCCAGCAGTTTAAATCATTACGAGCAGTACTTC
>few|TRBV10-3|TRBD1|TRBJ1-1
CAISEPGQMNTEAFF
TGTGCCATCAGTGAGCCGGGACAGATGAACACTGAAGCTTTCTTT
>.|TRBV14|.|TRBJ1-1
CASSSQAMNTEAFF
TGTGCCAGCAGCTCGCAGGCAATGAACACTGAAGCTTTCTTT
>few|TRBV21-1|.|TRBJ1-4
CASVSSEDGRTNEKLFF
TGTGCCAGCGTATCATCGGAGGACGGGAGGACTAATGAAAAACTGTTTTTT
>.|TRBV6-1|TRBD1|TRBJ1-6
CASSAGTVVALHF
TGTGCCAGCAGTGCCGGGACAGTTGTGGCCCTCCACTTT